The subject of this entry is one TCR beta chain. No antigen is known for it. The donors were part of the validation cohort, which consisted of roughly 110 subjects and was separate from the first cohort of 666 subjects. From germline, CDR1 is SGDLS and CDR2 YYNGEE. V was pared by 2 bases and J by 0 bases, with 9 bases between. The CDR3 is made up of 15 amino acids. This specimen belongs to a study of cytomegalovirus exposure and HLA in healthy donors. Notes on the study in general: In a later analysis, first-cohort TCR clusters were found to tend to co-occur in the approximately 120 validation repertoires.

Using immunoSEQ multiplex PCR, the repertoire was profiled, and TCRdb retains in-frame clones only, with some absent. This table has over 250,000 clones, 87% appearing once. The sequencing input was PBMCs. The chain carries TRBV9 and TRBJ2-1; D unresolved. The receptor was derived from a young woman in good health and CMV-seropositive. CDR3 DNA sequence: TGTGCCAGCAGCGTCCAACTCAGCTCCTACAATGAGCAGTTCTTC. It yields the protein CASSVQLSSYNEQFF.